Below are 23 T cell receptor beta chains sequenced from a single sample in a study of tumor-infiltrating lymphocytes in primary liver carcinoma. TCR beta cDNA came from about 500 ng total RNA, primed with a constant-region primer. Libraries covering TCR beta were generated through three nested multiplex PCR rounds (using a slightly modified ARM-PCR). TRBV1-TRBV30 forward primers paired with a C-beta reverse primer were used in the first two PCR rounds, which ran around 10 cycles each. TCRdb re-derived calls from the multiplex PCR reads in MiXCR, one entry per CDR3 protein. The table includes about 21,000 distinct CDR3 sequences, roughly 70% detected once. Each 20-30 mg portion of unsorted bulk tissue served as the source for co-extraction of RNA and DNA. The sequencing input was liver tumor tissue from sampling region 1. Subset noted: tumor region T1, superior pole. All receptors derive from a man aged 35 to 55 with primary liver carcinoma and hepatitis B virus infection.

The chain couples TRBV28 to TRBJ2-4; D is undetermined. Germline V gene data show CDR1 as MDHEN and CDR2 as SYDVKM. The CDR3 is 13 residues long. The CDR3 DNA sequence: TGTGGTAGCCTGGGTCCACCCAAAAACATTCAGTACTTC. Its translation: CGSLGPPKNIQYF.

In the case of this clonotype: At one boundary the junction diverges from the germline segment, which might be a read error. The CDR3 DNA sequence: TGTGCCAGCAGCCCGCGCGGGACTTTCTCAAACAATGAGGAGTTCTTC. Encoded protein: CASSPRGTFSNNEEFF. The chain employs TRBV2 and TRBJ2-1; D might be TRBD2 (6 bases). CDR3 length: 16 residues. Per the germline V gene, CDR1 is SNHLY and CDR2 is FYNNEI. Filled out from reference TRBV2 and TRBJ2-1, the complete variable domain reads EPEVTQTPSHQVTQMGQEVILRCVPISNHLYFYWYRQILGQKVEFLVSFYNNEISEKSEIFDDQFSVERPDGSNFTLKIRSTKLEDSAMYFCASSPRGTFSNNEEFFGPGTRLTVL.

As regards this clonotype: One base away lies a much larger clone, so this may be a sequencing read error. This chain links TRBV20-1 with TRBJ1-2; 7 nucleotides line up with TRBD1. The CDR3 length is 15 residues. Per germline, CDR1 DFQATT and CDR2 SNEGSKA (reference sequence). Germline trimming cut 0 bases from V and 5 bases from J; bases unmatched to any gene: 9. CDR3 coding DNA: TGCAGTGCTAGAGACGGGGACAGTGGGGAGTATGGCTACACCTTC. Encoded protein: CSARDGDSGEYGYTF.

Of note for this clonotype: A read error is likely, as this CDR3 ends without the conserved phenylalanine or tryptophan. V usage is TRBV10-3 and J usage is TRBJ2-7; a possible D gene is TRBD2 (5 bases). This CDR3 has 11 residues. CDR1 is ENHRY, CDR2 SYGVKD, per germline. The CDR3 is CITSEGNEQYS. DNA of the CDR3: TGTATCACGTCCGAGGGAAACGAGCAGTACTCC.

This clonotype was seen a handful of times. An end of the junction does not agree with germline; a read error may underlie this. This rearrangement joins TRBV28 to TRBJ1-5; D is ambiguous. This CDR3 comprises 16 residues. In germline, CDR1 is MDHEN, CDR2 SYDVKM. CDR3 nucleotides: TGTACCAGCAGTTTACGTCCCGGCAGGTCACTGTCGCCCCAGCATTTT. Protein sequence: CTSSLRPGRSLSPQHF.

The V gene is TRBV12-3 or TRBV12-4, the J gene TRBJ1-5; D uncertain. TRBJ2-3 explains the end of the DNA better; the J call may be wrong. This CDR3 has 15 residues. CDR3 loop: CASSFVQGSNQPQYF. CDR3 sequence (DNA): TGTGCCAGCAGTTTTGTGCAAGGAAGCAACCAGCCCCAGTATTTT.

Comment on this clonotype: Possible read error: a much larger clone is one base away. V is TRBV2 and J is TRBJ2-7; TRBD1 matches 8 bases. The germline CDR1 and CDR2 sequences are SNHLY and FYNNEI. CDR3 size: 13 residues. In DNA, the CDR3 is TGTGCCATTTGGGACAGGCGCTCCTACGAGCGGTACTTC. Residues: CAIWDRRSYERYF. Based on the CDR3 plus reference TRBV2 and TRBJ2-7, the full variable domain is EPEVTQTPSHQVTQMGQEVILRCVPISNHLYFYWYRQILGQKVEFLVSFYNNEISEKSEIFDDQFSVERPDGSNFTLKIRSTKLEDSAMYFCAIWDRRSYERYFGPGTRLTVT.

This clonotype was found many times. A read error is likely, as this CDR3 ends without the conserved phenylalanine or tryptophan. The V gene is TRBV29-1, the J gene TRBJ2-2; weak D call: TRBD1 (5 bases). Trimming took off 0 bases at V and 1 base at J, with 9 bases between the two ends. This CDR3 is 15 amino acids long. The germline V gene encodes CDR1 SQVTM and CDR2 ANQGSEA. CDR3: CSVEDGAENTGELFS. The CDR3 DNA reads TGCAGCGTTGAAGATGGGGCCGAGAACACCGGGGAGCTGTTTTCT.

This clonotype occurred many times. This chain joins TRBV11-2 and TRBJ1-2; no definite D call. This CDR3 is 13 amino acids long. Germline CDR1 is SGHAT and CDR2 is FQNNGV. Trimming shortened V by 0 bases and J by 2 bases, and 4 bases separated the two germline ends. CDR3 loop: CASSLEGNYGYTF. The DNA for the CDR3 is TGTGCCAGCAGCTTAGAGGGGAACTATGGCTACACCTTC.

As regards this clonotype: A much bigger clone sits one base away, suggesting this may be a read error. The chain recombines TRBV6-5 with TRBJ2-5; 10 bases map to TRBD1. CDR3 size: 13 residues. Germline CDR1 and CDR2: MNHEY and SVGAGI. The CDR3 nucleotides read TGTGTCAGCAGTACCGACAGGGGGCTGACCCCGTACTTC. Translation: CVSSTDRGLTPYF.

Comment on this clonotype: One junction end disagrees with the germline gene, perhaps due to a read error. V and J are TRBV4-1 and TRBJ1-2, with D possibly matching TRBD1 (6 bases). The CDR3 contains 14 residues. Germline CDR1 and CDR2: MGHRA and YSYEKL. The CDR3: CASNQGDRNYGYTF. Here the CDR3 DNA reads TGCGCCAGCAACCAAGGTGACAGGAACTATGGCTACACTTTC.

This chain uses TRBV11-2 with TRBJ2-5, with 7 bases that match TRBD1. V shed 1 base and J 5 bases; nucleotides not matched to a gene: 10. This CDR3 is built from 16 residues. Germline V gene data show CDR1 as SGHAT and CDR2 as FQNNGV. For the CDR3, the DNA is TGTGCCAGCAGCTTAGTAGTAGGGGGCTCGGGGGAGACCCAGTACTTC. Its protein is CASSLVVGGSGETQYF.

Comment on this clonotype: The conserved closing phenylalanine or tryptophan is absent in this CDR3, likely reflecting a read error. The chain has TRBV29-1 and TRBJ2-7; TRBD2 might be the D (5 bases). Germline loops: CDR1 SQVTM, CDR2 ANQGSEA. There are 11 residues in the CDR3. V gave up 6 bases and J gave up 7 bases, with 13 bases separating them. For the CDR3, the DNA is TGCAGCGTCGGGATAAACTATGAGCAGTACCTC. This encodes CSVGINYEQYL.

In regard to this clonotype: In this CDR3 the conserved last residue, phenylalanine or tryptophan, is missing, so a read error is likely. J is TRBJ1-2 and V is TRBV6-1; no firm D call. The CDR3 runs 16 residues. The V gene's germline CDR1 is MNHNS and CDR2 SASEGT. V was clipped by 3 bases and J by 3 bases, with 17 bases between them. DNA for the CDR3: TGTGCCAGCAGTGAGGGTGTCGGTAGACCTGACTATGGCTACACCTTA. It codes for CASSEGVGRPDYGYTL.

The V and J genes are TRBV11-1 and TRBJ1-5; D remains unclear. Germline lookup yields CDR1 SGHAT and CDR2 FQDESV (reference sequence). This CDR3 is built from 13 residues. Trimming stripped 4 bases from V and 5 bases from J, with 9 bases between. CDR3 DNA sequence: TGTGCCAGCAGCTCCGGGCCAGATCAGCCCCAGCATTTT. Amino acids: CASSSGPDQPQHF.

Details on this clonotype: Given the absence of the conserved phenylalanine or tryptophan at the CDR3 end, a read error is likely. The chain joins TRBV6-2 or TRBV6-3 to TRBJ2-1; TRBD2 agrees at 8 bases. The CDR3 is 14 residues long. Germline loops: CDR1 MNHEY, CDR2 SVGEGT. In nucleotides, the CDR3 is TGTGTCAACAGTTACCAGCGGGAGCGCCCCTGGCAGTTCTTA. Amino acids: CVNSYQRERPWQFL.

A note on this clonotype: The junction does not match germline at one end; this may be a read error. The CDR3 region is CASSPGIRVTGELFF. CDR3 bases: TGTGCCAGCAGTCCCGGGATACGGGTCACCGGGGAACTGTTTTTT. This rearrangement joins TRBV5-6 to TRBJ2-2; the D gene is possibly TRBD2 (5 bases). The germline V gene has CDR1 SGHDT and CDR2 YYEEEE. The CDR3 is 15 residues long.

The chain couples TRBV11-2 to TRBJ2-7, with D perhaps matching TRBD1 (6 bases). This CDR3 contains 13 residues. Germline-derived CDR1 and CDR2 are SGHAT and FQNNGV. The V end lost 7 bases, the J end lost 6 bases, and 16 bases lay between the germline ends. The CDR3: CASNSNRAGEQYF. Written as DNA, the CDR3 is TGTGCCAGCAACTCTAACAGGGCAGGCGAGCAGTACTTC.

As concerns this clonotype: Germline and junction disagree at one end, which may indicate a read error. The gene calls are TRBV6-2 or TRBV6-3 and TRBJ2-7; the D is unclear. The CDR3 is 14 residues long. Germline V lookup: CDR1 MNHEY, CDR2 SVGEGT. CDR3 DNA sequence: TGTACCAGCAGTTTTTTTGGTCAGCCCCGCAAGCAGTACTTC. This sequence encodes CTSSFFGQPRKQYF.

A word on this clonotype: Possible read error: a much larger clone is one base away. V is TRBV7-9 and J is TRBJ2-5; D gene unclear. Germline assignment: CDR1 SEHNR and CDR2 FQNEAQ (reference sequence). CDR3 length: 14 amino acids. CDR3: CSSNSFGPPETQYF. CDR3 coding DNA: TGTTCCAGCAACTCTTTCGGTCCCCCGGAGACCCAGTACTTC.

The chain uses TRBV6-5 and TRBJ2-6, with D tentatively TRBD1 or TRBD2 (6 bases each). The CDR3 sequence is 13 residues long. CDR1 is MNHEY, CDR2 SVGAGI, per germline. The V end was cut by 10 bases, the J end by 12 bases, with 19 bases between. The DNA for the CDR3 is TGTGCCATCACCGAGTGGGGGGCCGGCGTCCTGACTTTC. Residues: CAITEWGAGVLTF.

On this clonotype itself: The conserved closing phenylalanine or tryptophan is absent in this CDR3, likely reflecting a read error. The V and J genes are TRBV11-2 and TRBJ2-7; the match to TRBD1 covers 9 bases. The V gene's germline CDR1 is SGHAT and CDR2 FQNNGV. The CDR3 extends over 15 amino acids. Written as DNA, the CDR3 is TGTATCAGCAGCCAAGGGACAGGGAGAACCTACGAGCAGTACTTA. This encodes CISSQGTGRTYEQYL.

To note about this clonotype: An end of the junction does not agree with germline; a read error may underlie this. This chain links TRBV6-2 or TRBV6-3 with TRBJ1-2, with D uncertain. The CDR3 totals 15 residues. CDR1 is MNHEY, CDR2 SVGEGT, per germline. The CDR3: CASSCRVRKNYGYTF. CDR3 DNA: TGTGCTAGCAGTTGCCGGGTCAGAAAAAACTATGGCTACACCTTC.